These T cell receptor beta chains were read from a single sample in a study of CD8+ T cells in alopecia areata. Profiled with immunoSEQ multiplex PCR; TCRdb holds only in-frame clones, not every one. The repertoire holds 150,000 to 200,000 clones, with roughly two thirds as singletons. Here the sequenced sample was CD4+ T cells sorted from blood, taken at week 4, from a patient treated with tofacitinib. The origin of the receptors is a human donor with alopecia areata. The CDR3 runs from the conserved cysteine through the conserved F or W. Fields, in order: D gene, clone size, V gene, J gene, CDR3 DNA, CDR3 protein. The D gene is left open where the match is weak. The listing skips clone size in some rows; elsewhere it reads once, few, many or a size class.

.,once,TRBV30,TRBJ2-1,TGTGCCTGGAGTAGACGGGGGAGGTGGTACAATGAGCAGTTCTTC,CAWSRRGRWYNEQFF
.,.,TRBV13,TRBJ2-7,TGTGCCAGCAGCCCCCGCTCATTGGTCTACGAGCAGTACTTC,CASSPRSLVYEQYF
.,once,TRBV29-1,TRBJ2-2,TGCAGCGTTGGTAGGGGACGATCCGGGGAGCTGTTTTTT,CSVGRGRSGELFF
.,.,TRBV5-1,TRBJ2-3,TGCGCCAGCAGCTTGTTGGGCACAGATACGCAGTATTTT,CASSLLGTDTQYF
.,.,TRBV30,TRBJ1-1,TGTGCCTGGATGACAGGTACGAACACTGAAGCTTTCTTT,CAWMTGTNTEAFF
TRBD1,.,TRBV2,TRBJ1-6,TGTGCCAGCAGATCAGACAGGGGCGGTAATCCCCTCCACTTT,CASRSDRGGNPLHF
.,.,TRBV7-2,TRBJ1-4,TGTGCCAGCGCTCTTGGTCTGGGAGAAAAACTGTTTTTT,CASALGLGEKLFF
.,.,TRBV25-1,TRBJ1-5,TGTGCCAGCGTTCGGGGGGCCAACAATCAGCCCCAGCATTTT,CASVRGANNQPQHF
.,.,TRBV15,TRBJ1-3,TGTGCCACCAGCAGAGAGGGGTTAACTGGAAACACCATATATTTT,CATSREGLTGNTIYF
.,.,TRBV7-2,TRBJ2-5,TGTGCCAGCAGCTCTGGTGGGGGTTGGGAGACCCAGTACTTC,CASSSGGGWETQYF
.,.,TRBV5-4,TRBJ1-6,TGTGCCAGCCGTCCGGAGGGGAGCTCCTATAATTCACCCCTCCACTTT,CASRPEGSSYNSPLHF
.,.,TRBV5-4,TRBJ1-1,TGTGCCAGCAGCTTAAGTAGGAACACTGAAGCTTTCTTT,CASSLSRNTEAFF
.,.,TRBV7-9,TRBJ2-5,TGTGCCAGCAGCCCCCCGGCAGGGGAGAGAGAGACCCAGTACTTC,CASSPPAGERETQYF
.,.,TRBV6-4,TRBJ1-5,TGTGCCAGTCCGTTCACGGGGGTCGACAATCAGCCCCAGCATTTT,CASPFTGVDNQPQHF
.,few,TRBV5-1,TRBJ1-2,TGCGCCAGCAGTCCGGACAGCCCTTTCTATGGCTACACCTTC,CASSPDSPFYGYTF
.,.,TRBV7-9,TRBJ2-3,TGTGCCAGCAGCTTAGGGACCACAGTCACAGATACGCAGTATTTT,CASSLGTTVTDTQYF
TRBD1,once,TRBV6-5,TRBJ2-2,TGTGCCAGCAGTAGGAAGACAGGGGGCTCCGGGGAGCTGTTTTTT,CASSRKTGGSGELFF
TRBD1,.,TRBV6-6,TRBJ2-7,TGTGCCAGCAGCGGACAGGACTCCTACGAGCAGTACTTC,CASSGQDSYEQYF
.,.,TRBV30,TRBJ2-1,TGTGCCTGGAGTGGGGACATCAGGCAGCAGTTCTTC,CAWSGDIRQQFF
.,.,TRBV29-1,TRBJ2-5,TGCAGCGTTGTTGCGGGGGCAGGGGAGACCCAGTACTTC,CSVVAGAGETQYF
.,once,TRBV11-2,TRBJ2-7,TGTGCCAGCAGCTTAGATGTCGGCGGCAGCCAATACGAGCAGTACTTC,CASSLDVGGSQYEQYF
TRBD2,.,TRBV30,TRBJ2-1,TGTGCCTGTTGGACTAGCGGGGGATACAATGAGCAGTTCTTC,CACWTSGGYNEQFF
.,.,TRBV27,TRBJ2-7,TGTGCCAGCACCCTTAGACCTGGCAGGGGCTACGAGCAGTACTTC,CASTLRPGRGYEQYF
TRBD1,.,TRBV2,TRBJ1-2,TGTGCCAGCGGGGTCCCGGGACAGGCGGGCTATGGCTACACCTTC,CASGVPGQAGYGYTF
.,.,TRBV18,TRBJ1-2,TGTGCCAGCTCACCCTTGGGAAACTATGGCTACACCTTC,CASSPLGNYGYTF
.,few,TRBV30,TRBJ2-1,TGTGCCTGGAGTCCAACGGGGATTGAGCAGTTCTTC,CAWSPTGIEQFF
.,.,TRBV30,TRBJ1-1,TGTGCCTGGAGTGTAAGAGCAACTGAAGCTTTCTTT,CAWSVRATEAFF
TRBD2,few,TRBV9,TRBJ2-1,TGTGCCAGCGGAATTACTAGCGGGGGGGACAATGAGCAGTTCTTC,CASGITSGGDNEQFF
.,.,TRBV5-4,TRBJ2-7,TGTGCCAGCAGCTTGGGGCGGGGGCCTTACGAGCAGTACTTC,CASSLGRGPYEQYF
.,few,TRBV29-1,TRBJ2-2,TGCAGCGTGAACACAGGGAGCACCGGGGAGCTGTTTTTT,CSVNTGSTGELFF